The 5 T cell receptor beta chains below all came from one sample that was sequenced in a study of early T cells in non-severe SARS-CoV-2 infection. TCRdb passed the 5' RACE reads through MiXCR, listing each CDR3 protein once. The sample records about 59,000 distinct CDR3 sequences, around 12% being singletons. The sample was whole blood. Receptors were obtained from an adult who was a healthcare worker with PCR-confirmed SARS-CoV-2 infection or an uninfected control (not recorded which).

This clonotype was observed at least ten times. V gene TRBV28 combines with J gene TRBJ2-5, with 10 bases fitting TRBD1. Germline loops: CDR1 MDHEN, CDR2 SYDVKM. V trimming: 6 bases; J trimming: 1 base; junction bases outside the gene matches: 5. This CDR3 has 15 amino acids. CDR3 DNA: TGTGCCAGCAGAAAGGGACAGGGGTTCCAAGAGACCCAGTACTTC. Residues: CASRKGQGFQETQYF. Supplemented by reference TRBV28 and TRBJ2-5, the full variable domain reads DVKVTQSSRYLVKRTGEKVFLECVQDMDHENMFWYRQDPGLGLRLIYFSYDVKMKEKGDIPEGYSVSREKKERFSLILESASTNQTSMYLCASRKGQGFQETQYFGPGTRLLVL.

This clonotype was recorded a few times. V gene TRBV29-1 combines with J gene TRBJ2-2; possibly TRBD1 or TRBD2 for D (5 bases each). Looked up from germline, CDR1 is SQVTM and CDR2 is ANQGSEA. Trimming left V 5 bases short and J 6 bases short, with 7 bases between. The CDR3 is 11 amino acids. The CDR3 DNA follows: TGCAGCGTTCGGGACCCCGGGGAGCTGTTTTTT. Translation: CSVRDPGELFF.

The rearrangement joins TRBV9 to TRBJ2-1; 12 bases are shared with TRBD2. After removal of 5 bases from V and 6 bases from J, the junction contained 3 bases not matched to a gene. The V gene's germline CDR1 is SGDLS and CDR2 YYNGEE. The CDR3 covers 14 residues. CDR3 in DNA: TGTGCCAGCAGTGCGACTAGCGGGGGCAATGAGCAGTTCTTC. Translation gives CASSATSGGNEQFF.

This clonotype was recorded at least ten times. The V gene is TRBV4-2, the J gene TRBJ1-6; TRBD1 might be the D (5 bases). V was shortened by 1 base and J by 7 bases, with 14 bases between the two germline ends. The CDR3 is made up of 16 amino acids. Germline CDR1 LGHNA, CDR2 YNFKEQ. CDR3 region: CASSQVAAGLNSPLHF. As DNA, the CDR3 is TGTGCCAGCAGCCAAGTCGCGGCAGGGCTAAATTCACCCCTCCACTTT.

The table lists this clonotype with many counts. The chain carries TRBV12-3 or TRBV12-4 and TRBJ2-3; the D is unclear. With 5 bases removed from V and 2 bases from J, the gap between germline ends came to 11 bases. This CDR3 comprises 14 residues. The CDR3 region has the DNA TGTGCCAGCAGTGCGGTATCGGCCACAGATACGCAGTATTTT. It specifies CASSAVSATDTQYF.